The rows below give T cell receptor beta chains drawn from one sample of a study of blood T cells in healthy people across ages. MiXCR was run by TCRdb on the 5' RACE reads, yielding one entry per CDR3 protein. The table includes about 2 million distinct CDR3 sequences, 49% detected once. Sequencing was performed on blood. These receptors were obtained from a woman in her 40s in good health. Both conserved end residues are part of each CDR3. The D gene is left open where the match is weak. For some rows the clone size is stated as once, few or many, or as a class when expanded; others skip it.

J gene,clone size,V gene,D gene,CDR3 DNA,CDR3 protein
TRBJ2-3,NA,TRBV24-1,NA,TGTGCCACCAGTGATTTGTACAGGGCCGGCACAGATACGCAGTATTTT,CATSDLYRAGTDTQYF
TRBJ1-2,NA,TRBV27,NA,TGTGCCAGCAGTTCCGATATAACAGGGTTTGATGGCTACACCTTC,CASSSDITGFDGYTF
TRBJ2-5,NA,TRBV20-1,NA,TGCAGTGCTAGACCAGGGTACGGGGGAGAGACCCAGTACTTC,CSARPGYGGETQYF
TRBJ1-4,NA,TRBV28,NA,TGTGCCAGCAGTCAACCTACAGAGGTAGATAATGAAAAACTGTTTTTT,CASSQPTEVDNEKLFF
TRBJ2-4,few,TRBV28,NA,TGTGCCAGCAGTCCACCCGGGACAACATACATTCAGTACTTC,CASSPPGTTYIQYF
TRBJ1-2,NA,TRBV5-5,NA,TGTGCCAGCTGCGATTACCAACCCCTAGAGGCCAATAACTATGGCTACACCTTC,CASCDYQPLEANNYGYTF
TRBJ2-7,NA,TRBV4-1,NA,TGCGCCAGCAGCCTCCAGGATTTCTGGGAGCAGTACTTC,CASSLQDFWEQYF
TRBJ2-3,few,TRBV4-1,NA,TGCGCCAGCAGCCAACCCCAGACAGATACGCAGTATTTT,CASSQPQTDTQYF
TRBJ2-3,few,TRBV5-1,NA,TGCGCCAGCAGTCAACAGGAGTCTAGAAGAGATACGCAGTATTTT,CASSQQESRRDTQYF
TRBJ2-4,NA,TRBV4-2,TRBD2,TGTGCCAGCAGCCAAGGGGGAGGGGATAGAGAAAACATTCAGTACTTC,CASSQGGGDRENIQYF
TRBJ1-2,NA,TRBV7-9,NA,TGTGCCAGCAGCCCCGGACAGAATCAACTCAACTATGGCTACACCTTC,CASSPGQNQLNYGYTF
TRBJ2-7,NA,TRBV7-9,TRBD2,TGTGCCAGCAGCTTAGGACTAGCGGGGGCCGAGAGCTCCTACGAGCAGTACTTC,CASSLGLAGAESSYEQYF
TRBJ2-3,NA,TRBV28,TRBD1,TGTGCCAGCACCTTACGGGGGACAGGGAGAGGCACAGATACGCAGTATTTT,CASTLRGTGRGTDTQYF
TRBJ2-6,few,TRBV4-3,TRBD2,TGCGCCAGCAGCCCACCCACTAGCGGGGGGGCCTCTGGGGCCAACGTCCTGACTTTC,CASSPPTSGGASGANVLTF
TRBJ2-5,NA,TRBV20-1,TRBD1,TGCAGTGCCACCCCGACAGGGGCCGGGGAGACCCAGTACTTC,CSATPTGAGETQYF
TRBJ2-3,NA,TRBV7-2,TRBD2,TGTGCCAGCATTATAGCGGGGGAAGATACGCAGTATTTT,CASIIAGEDTQYF
TRBJ2-3,NA,TRBV2,TRBD1,TGTGCAGACAGGGTTTCCACAGATACGCAGTATTTT,CADRVSTDTQYF
TRBJ1-5,NA,TRBV20-1,NA,TGCAGTGCTAGAGATACAGGGAGGGCTTCAAATCAGCCCCAGCATTTT,CSARDTGRASNQPQHF
TRBJ2-1,NA,TRBV9,TRBD2,TGTGCCAGCAGCGTAGATCTAGCGGGGGCCCTGTACAATGAGCAGTTCTTC,CASSVDLAGALYNEQFF
TRBJ2-7,NA,TRBV28,TRBD1,TGTGCCAGCAGTCGAACCTCTGGGACAGCGAGCTCCTACGAGCAGTACTTC,CASSRTSGTASSYEQYF
TRBJ2-1,NA,TRBV11-2,TRBD2,TGTGCCAGCAGCTTAGGGGTAGCGGGGCGCAACAATGGGCAGTTCTTC,CASSLGVAGRNNGQFF
TRBJ2-6,NA,TRBV10-1,TRBD1,TGCGCCAGCAGTGGTTGGAGACAGGGAAGCTCTGGGGCCAACGTCCTGACTTTC,CASSGWRQGSSGANVLTF
TRBJ2-3,few,TRBV6-5,NA,TGTGCCAGCATGCGGGTGGGCACAGATACGCAGTATTTT,CASMRVGTDTQYF
TRBJ1-1,NA,TRBV5-1,NA,TGCGCTAGCAGACTAGACCCCAACACTGAAGCTTTCTTT,CASRLDPNTEAFF
TRBJ2-3,once,TRBV6-2/TRBV6-3,TRBD1,TGTGCCAGCAGCCACGGGGGACAGGGCTCAGATACGCAGTATTTT,CASSHGGQGSDTQYF
TRBJ1-1,NA,TRBV2,TRBD1,TGTGCCAGCAGAGGGACAGGGACCCAAAGAATTGAAGCTTTCTTT,CASRGTGTQRIEAFF
TRBJ2-1,few,TRBV5-1,TRBD2,TGCGCCAGCAGCCCGACCTACGAACTAGCGGGGGGCAATGAGCAGTTCTTC,CASSPTYELAGGNEQFF
TRBJ1-2,NA,TRBV7-9,NA,TGTGCCAGCAGCCCCATCTGGGGGGCCGGCTACACCTTC,CASSPIWGAGYTF
TRBJ2-7,NA,TRBV5-6,TRBD2,TGTGCCAGCAGCCCCGGGGGGGGGCGGACAAACTACGAGCAGTACTTC,CASSPGGGRTNYEQYF
TRBJ1-5,NA,TRBV28,NA,TGTGCCAGCAGCCACGACAATCAGCCCCAGCATTTT,CASSHDNQPQHF
TRBJ2-6,NA,TRBV6-2/TRBV6-3,TRBD1,TGTGCCAGCAGGGGACAGTTCTCGGCTGGGGCCAACGTCCTGACTTTC,CASRGQFSAGANVLTF
TRBJ1-1,NA,TRBV7-9,NA,TGTGCCAGCAGCATCAACACTGAAGCTTTCTTT,CASSINTEAFF
TRBJ1-1,NA,TRBV12-3/TRBV12-4,NA,TGTGCCAGCAGTGGGGGACGGTTGGGCACTGAAGCTTTCTTT,CASSGGRLGTEAFF
TRBJ2-5,NA,TRBV6-2/TRBV6-3,NA,TGTGCCAGCAGACCTCTCATACGAGAGGAGACCCAGTACTTC,CASRPLIREETQYF
TRBJ1-1,NA,TRBV7-9,NA,TGTGCCAGCAGCGCCCGGACGAACACTGAAGCTTTCTTT,CASSARTNTEAFF
TRBJ2-1,NA,TRBV6-5,TRBD1,TGTGCCAGCAGTCTCCCGGGACAGGGGCAGGGGGAGCAGTTCTTC,CASSLPGQGQGEQFF
TRBJ2-1,NA,TRBV20-1,TRBD1,TGCAGTGCTCCCGGACAGGACCCCTACAATGAGCAGTTCTTC,CSAPGQDPYNEQFF
TRBJ1-2,NA,TRBV29-1,NA,TGCAGCGTTGAACAGGGTAATAACTATGGCTACACCTTC,CSVEQGNNYGYTF
TRBJ2-1,NA,TRBV7-9,TRBD2,TGTGCCAGCAGCATAGGGACTACCTTGAATCAGTTCTTC,CASSIGTTLNQFF
TRBJ1-6,NA,TRBV28,TRBD1,TGTGCCAGCAGTTTTGGGACAGGGACCTATAATTCACCCCTCCACTTT,CASSFGTGTYNSPLHF
TRBJ2-3,NA,TRBV5-6,NA,TGTGCCAGCAGCTCCCGGGACATCAACACAGATACGCAGTATTTT,CASSSRDINTDTQYF
TRBJ2-1,NA,TRBV6-6,NA,TGTGCCAGCAGTTCTTCTAGCGTCAATGAGCAGTTCTTC,CASSSSSVNEQFF
TRBJ2-7,NA,TRBV10-3,NA,TGTGCCATCAGGGACTCCTACGAGCAGTACTTC,CAIRDSYEQYF
TRBJ1-2,NA,TRBV29-1,NA,TGCAGCTGTTGGTTGGGGTTCGGCTACACCTTC,CSCWLGFGYTF
TRBJ2-3,few,TRBV21-1,NA,TGTGCCAGCAGCAAAGGGGGTACTAGCTTTCCAGATACGCAGTATTTT,CASSKGGTSFPDTQYF
TRBJ2-1,NA,TRBV11-2,TRBD2,TGTGCCAGCAGCGGGGGACTAGGAACTTCCTACAATGAGCAGTTCTTC,CASSGGLGTSYNEQFF
TRBJ2-5,few,TRBV6-5,TRBD1,TGTGCCAGCAGACGATCCGGACAGGGGAAAGAGACCCAGTACTTC,CASRRSGQGKETQYF
TRBJ2-1,NA,TRBV24-1,NA,TGTGCCACCAGACAGCACAATGAGCAGTTCTTC,CATRQHNEQFF